Shown below are 24 T cell receptor beta chains from a single sample sequenced in a study of shared clonotypes between healthy human individuals (dated by TCRdb to 2020 to 2022). CD8 naive samples were CD45RO-negative cells positively selected for CCR7, giving a CD45RA+CCR7+ population that excluded TemRA cells. Libraries were prepared through the immunoSEQ multiplex PCR assay. TCRdb took over this immuneACCESS table, retaining in-frame rearrangements with V and J assigned. Such tables are incomplete; in checked studies, under half of the missing clones stem from an unresolved V gene, and the remainder is unexplained. The sample has about 2.1 million clones on record, over 85% of them singletons. The ten largest make up about 1.6% of the sample. The sample was naive CD8+ T cells from PBMCs. This specimen's cell subset or site label, per the study, means: CD45RA+CCR7+. Every receptor here comes from a young man in good health. Some clones in this sample may be carry-over from other donors' samples.

The genes are TRBV7-9 and TRBJ2-3; D uncertain. This CDR3 region has 13 residues. CDR1 is SEHNR and CDR2 is FQNEAQ in the germline V gene (reference sequence). Trimming removed 4 bases at V and 1 base at J, with 6 bases between. The CDR3 spells CASSWPGTDTQYF. DNA for the CDR3: TGTGCCAGCAGCTGGCCAGGCACAGATACGCAGTATTTT. Based on the CDR3 plus reference TRBV7-9 and TRBJ2-3, the full variable domain is DTGVSQNPRHKITKRGQNVTFRCDPISEHNRLYWYRQTLGQGPEFLTYFQNEAQLEKSRLLSDRFSAERPKGSFSTLEIQRTEQGDSAMYLCASSWPGTDTQYFGPGTRLTVL.

The J gene is TRBJ1-2, the V gene TRBV27; tentatively, D is TRBD1 (6 bases). V was pared by 3 bases and J by 3 bases, with 17 bases between. The CDR3 spans 16 residues. The V gene's germline CDR1 is MNHEY and CDR2 SMNVEV (reference sequence). The CDR3 loop reads CASSFRGHPWDYGYTF. CDR3 bases: TGTGCCAGCAGTTTCAGGGGACACCCTTGGGACTATGGCTACACCTTC.

The V call is TRBV5-6, the J call TRBJ1-5, with 8 bases fitting TRBD1. With 6 bases clipped from V and 2 bases from J, the junction kept 7 bases outside the gene matches. Germline lookup yields CDR1 SGHDT and CDR2 YYEEEE. CDR3 size: 15 residues. CDR3 sequence (DNA): TGTGCCAGCACCTCGGACAGGGAGCGCAATCAGCCCCAGCATTTT. This codes for CASTSDRERNQPQHF.

This chain uses TRBV9 with TRBJ2-7; weak D call: TRBD1 (5 bases). V was clipped by 7 bases and J by 3 bases, with 14 bases between them. The CDR3 totals 13 residues. Germline-derived CDR1 and CDR2 are SGDLS and YYNGEE. CDR3 coding DNA: TGTGCCAGCGGGCCCGACAGATTCTACGAGCAGTACTTC. Protein: CASGPDRFYEQYF. Supplemented by reference TRBV9 and TRBJ2-7, the full variable domain reads DSGVTQTPKHLITATGQRVTLRCSPRSGDLSVYWYQQSLDQGLQFLIQYYNGEERAKGNILERFSAQQFPDLHSELNLSSLELGDSALYFCASGPDRFYEQYFGPGTRLTVT.

V and J are TRBV4-1 and TRBJ2-2, with unresolved D. The CDR3 loop spans 16 amino acids. The germline gives CDR1 MGHRA, CDR2 YSYEKL. The V end was cut by 0 bases, the J end by 4 bases, with 12 bases between. The CDR3 DNA is TGCGCCAGCAGCCAAGAAGCAGGTCTCGGCACCGGGGAGCTGTTTTTT. Residues: CASSQEAGLGTGELFF.

This clone is a singleton in its sample. The sample holds other DNA sequences that translate to the same CDR3. This sequence joins TRBV6-6 and TRBJ2-7; D is unclear. V was pared by 5 bases and J by 0 bases, with 5 bases between. This CDR3 is 12 amino acids long. Germline V lookup: CDR1 MNHNY, CDR2 SVGAGI (reference sequence). In DNA, the CDR3 is TGTGCCAGCAGTCCTAGCTCCTACGAGCAGTACTTC. It yields the protein CASSPSSYEQYF.

The chain links TRBV7-9 to TRBJ1-2, with a weak D call TRBD1 (6 bases). Germline CDR1 SEHNR, CDR2 FQNEAQ (reference sequence). CDR3 length: 14 residues. V shed 5 bases and J shed 8 bases, with 18 bases lying between them. CDR3 in amino acids: CASSGGGILTGYTF. CDR3 nucleotides: TGTGCCAGCAGCGGAGGGGGGATACTAACGGGCTACACCTTC.

DNA of the CDR3: TGTGCCATCAGTGACACAGACAGGAATGAAAAACTGTTTTTT. Protein: CAISDTDRNEKLFF. This chain uses TRBV10-3 with TRBJ1-4; possible D gene TRBD1, 6 bases. CDR3 length equals 14 residues. The germline V gene encodes CDR1 ENHRY and CDR2 SYGVKD. Trimming stripped 3 bases from V and 5 bases from J, with 10 bases between.

The rearrangement uses TRBV9 and TRBJ2-7, with D perhaps assigned TRBD1 or TRBD2 (5 bases each). V was shortened by 3 bases and J by 3 bases, with 13 bases between the two germline ends. This CDR3 has 14 residues. CDR1 is SGDLS, CDR2 YYNGEE, per germline. CDR3: CASSAGTSRYEQYF. The DNA for the CDR3 is TGTGCCAGCAGCGCGGGGACGTCCCGCTACGAGCAGTACTTC.

Only one count was recorded for this clone. V and J are TRBV13 and TRBJ2-3; the match to TRBD2 covers 9 bases. The CDR3 extends over 15 amino acids. V lost 5 bases, J lost 6 bases, and 9 bases stayed unmatched. Per the germline V gene, CDR1 is PRHDT and CDR2 is FYEKMQ (reference sequence). This chain's CDR3 is CASSPRGGRGDTQYF. For the CDR3, the DNA is TGTGCCAGCAGCCCACGAGGCGGGAGGGGTGATACGCAGTATTTT.

CDR3 region: CASSLSGVRVDGYTF. As DNA, the CDR3 is TGTGCCAGCAGTTTATCCGGGGTAAGAGTGGATGGCTACACCTTC. This chain joins TRBV27 and TRBJ1-2; D ambiguous. CDR1 MNHEY and CDR2 SMNVEV come from the germline V gene (reference sequence). The CDR3 is 15 residues long. V lost 0 bases, J lost 6 bases, and 14 bases lay in between.

This CDR3 reads CASSYSWGENTEAFF. The CDR3, as DNA: TGTGCCAGCAGTTACTCGTGGGGGGAGAACACTGAAGCTTTCTTT. The V and J genes are TRBV6-5 and TRBJ1-1; possibly TRBD1 for D (5 bases). V was clipped by 0 bases and J by 1 base, with 9 bases between them. The CDR3 contains 15 residues. Germline values: CDR1 MNHEY, CDR2 SVGAGI.

The chain is built from TRBV7-2 and TRBJ2-7; no definite D call. The V end was cut by 2 bases, the J end by 0 bases, with 11 bases between. CDR1 and CDR2 from the germline V gene are SGHTA and FQGNSA. The CDR3 has 15 residues. CDR3 sequence reads: CASSLISGHSYEQYF. CDR3 sequence (DNA): TGTGCCAGCAGCTTAATCTCCGGCCACTCCTACGAGCAGTACTTC.

The chain carries TRBV10-3 and TRBJ2-7; D may be TRBD1 (6 bases). Germline CDR1 ENHRY, CDR2 SYGVKD. This CDR3 is built from 14 residues. V shed 3 bases and J shed 3 bases, with 12 bases lying between them. The CDR3 sequence is CAISERGSLYEQYF. Here the CDR3 DNA reads TGTGCCATCAGTGAAAGGGGGTCCCTCTACGAGCAGTACTTC.

The chain couples TRBV7-9 to TRBJ2-1; 7 nucleotides match TRBD2. The CDR3 loop spans 16 amino acids. The V gene end was trimmed by 4 bases and the J gene end by 1 base; junction bases not matched to a gene: 7. Looked up from germline, CDR1 is SEHNR and CDR2 is FQNEAQ (reference sequence). The CDR3 sequence: CASSSRNSGSYNEQFF. CDR3 nucleotide sequence: TGTGCCAGCAGCTCTCGGAATAGCGGGTCCTACAATGAGCAGTTCTTC.

The CDR3 region has the DNA TGTGCCAGCAGCTTATCCAGACAGGACCTAGTGGTCACTGAAGCTTTCTTT. As protein: CASSLSRQDLVVTEAFF. This sequence joins TRBV7-6 and TRBJ1-1; TRBD1 is a possible D gene (6 bases). In germline, CDR1 is SGHVS, CDR2 FNYEAQ. V was pared by 2 bases and J by 4 bases, with 20 bases between. This CDR3 spans 17 amino acids.

This clone was seen a single time. The chain has TRBV19 and TRBJ2-3; 9 bases map to TRBD2. Germline assignment: CDR1 LNHDA and CDR2 SQIVND (reference sequence). Trimming took 6 bases from V and 0 from J; bases not matched to a gene: 7. This CDR3 spans 16 amino acids. The CDR3 coding sequence is TGTGCCAGTAGAGATCTAGCGGGATCTAGCACAGATACGCAGTATTTT. Translated, it gives CASRDLAGSSTDTQYF.

The V gene is TRBV5-4, the J gene TRBJ2-4; tentative D call: TRBD1 (6 bases). The germline V gene encodes CDR1 SGHNT and CDR2 YYREEE (reference sequence). This CDR3 spans 15 amino acids. The V end was cut by 4 bases, the J end by 4 bases, with 15 bases between. The CDR3 coding sequence is TGTGCCAGCAGCCAAGGGCCAGGGGCAAAAAACATTCAGTACTTC. Translated, it gives CASSQGPGAKNIQYF.

The chain employs TRBV29-1 and TRBJ1-1; D might be TRBD1 (5 bases). CDR3 length: 13 amino acids. Germline values: CDR1 SQVTM, CDR2 ANQGSEA. Trimming removed 7 bases at V and 5 bases at J, with 17 bases between. This chain's CDR3 is CSAGGSVLTEAFF. CDR3 coding DNA: TGCAGCGCTGGGGGGTCGGTGCTAACTGAAGCTTTCTTT.

Turning to this clone: The junction shows a germline mismatch at one end, possibly a read error. This rearrangement joins TRBV7-9 to TRBJ2-5, with D unresolved. The assigned J gene may be wrong: the sequence end matches TRBJ2-7 better. CDR1 and CDR2 (germline): SEHNR, FQNEAQ (reference sequence). This CDR3 is 15 amino acids long. The CDR3 DNA reads as TGTGCCAGCACCTTAAGGGCAGCTCCCTCCTACGAGCAGTACTTC. Its translation is CASTLRAAPSYEQYF.

The gene calls are TRBV5-8 and TRBJ1-5, with TRBD1 identical over 7 bases. Germline loops: CDR1 SGHTS, CDR2 YDEGEE. Germline trimming cut 4 bases from V and 7 bases from J; bases unmatched to any gene: 11. The CDR3 spans 15 residues. The CDR3 loop reads CASSIIRGSGQPQHF. The CDR3 nucleotides read TGTGCCAGCAGCATTATCAGGGGGAGCGGACAGCCCCAGCATTTT.

The rearrangement links TRBV27 to TRBJ1-1; D gene unclear. The ends were cut back, 5 bases at V and 1 base at J, with 17 bases in the middle. The CDR3 runs 16 residues. The V gene's germline CDR1 is MNHEY and CDR2 SMNVEV (reference sequence). This CDR3 is CASSPVIASENTEAFF. In DNA form, the CDR3 reads TGTGCCAGCAGTCCCGTCATAGCCAGCGAGAACACTGAAGCTTTCTTT.

CDR3: CSVHDVWGTDTQYF. The DNA of the CDR3 is TGCAGCGTTCATGACGTATGGGGCACAGATACGCAGTATTTT. The chain employs TRBV29-1 and TRBJ2-3; D remains ambiguous. The V gene lost 5 bases and the J gene lost 1 base, with 13 bases spanning the gap. In germline, CDR1 is SQVTM, CDR2 ANQGSEA. CDR3 size: 14 residues.

As concerns this clone: Other DNA sequences in this sample translate to the same CDR3. The gene calls are TRBV20-1 and TRBJ2-1; D remains unclear. This CDR3 comprises 11 residues. CDR1 and CDR2 from the germline V gene are DFQATT and SNEGSKA (reference sequence). The CDR3 sequence is CSESSYNEQFF. CDR3 sequence (DNA): TGCAGCGAGAGCTCCTACAATGAGCAGTTCTTC.